The source of this TCR beta chain is a study of blood T cells in healthy people across ages. Whole-study results and caveats: Per million T cells, TCR beta diversity dropped about linearly as age rose.

This clonotype was seen repeatedly, ten times or more. Its target is unknown. Together with a sample-barcoded 5' primer, a J-beta primer mix was included in a second PCR lasting about 6 to 11 cycles. The study obtained at least 3 million CDR3-containing paired-end reads from every sample. Via MiXCR, TCRdb re-called the 5' RACE reads, giving one row per CDR3 protein. The sample has about 580,000 distinct CDR3 sequences, more than 45% seen once. Germline assignment: CDR1 ENHRY and CDR2 SYGVKD. The CDR3 spans 17 residues. The V segment lost 6 bases and the J segment 2 bases; nucleotides outside the gene matches: 12.

The chain carries TRBV10-3 and TRBJ2-3; 9 nucleotides match TRBD2. The origin of this receptor is a man older than 75 in good health. The sample was blood. The CDR3 bases are TGTGCCATCAGGGCCGCGGGGGGGCAAAGCAACACAGATACGCAGTATTTT. Translation gives CAIRAAGGQSNTDTQYF.